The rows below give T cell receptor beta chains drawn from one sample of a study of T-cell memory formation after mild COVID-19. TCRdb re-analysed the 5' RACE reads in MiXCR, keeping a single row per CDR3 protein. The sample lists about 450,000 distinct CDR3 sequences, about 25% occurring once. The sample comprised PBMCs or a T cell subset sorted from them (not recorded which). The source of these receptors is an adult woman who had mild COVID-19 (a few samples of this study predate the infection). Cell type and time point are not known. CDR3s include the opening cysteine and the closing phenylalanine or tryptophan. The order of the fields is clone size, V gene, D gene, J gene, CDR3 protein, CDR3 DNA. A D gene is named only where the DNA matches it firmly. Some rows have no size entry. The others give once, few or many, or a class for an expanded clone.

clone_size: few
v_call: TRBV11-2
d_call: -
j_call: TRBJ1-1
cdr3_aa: CASIHRQGLGEAFF
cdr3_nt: TGTGCCAGCATCCACCGCCAGGGCCTCGGTGAAGCTTTCTTT

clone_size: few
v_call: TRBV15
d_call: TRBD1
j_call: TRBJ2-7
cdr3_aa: CATSRTPGQGTHEQYF
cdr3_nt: TGTGCCACCAGCAGGACCCCGGGACAGGGAACCCACGAGCAGTACTTC

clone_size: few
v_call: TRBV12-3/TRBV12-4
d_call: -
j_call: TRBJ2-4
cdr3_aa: CASSLWSTSTKNIQYF
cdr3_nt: TGTGCCAGCAGTTTGTGGAGCACCTCTACCAAAAACATTCAGTACTTC

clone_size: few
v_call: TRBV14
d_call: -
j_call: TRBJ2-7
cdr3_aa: CASSRSGLSYEQYF
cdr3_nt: TGTGCCAGCAGCCGGTCGGGACTGTCCTACGAGCAGTACTTC

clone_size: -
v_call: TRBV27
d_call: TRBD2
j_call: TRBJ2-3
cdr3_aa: CATSGGGIAQYF
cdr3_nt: TGTGCCACTAGCGGGGGGGGTATTGCGCAGTATTTT

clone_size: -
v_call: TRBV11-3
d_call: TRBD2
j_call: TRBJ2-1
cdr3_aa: CASSTSPSSGRHNEQFF
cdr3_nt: TGTGCCAGCAGCACCTCACCCTCTAGCGGGAGGCACAATGAGCAGTTCTTC

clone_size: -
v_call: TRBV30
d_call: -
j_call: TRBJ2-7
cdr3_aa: CAWSSTFSSSYEQYF
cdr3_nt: TGTGCCTGGAGTTCAACCTTTTCGAGCTCCTACGAGCAGTACTTC

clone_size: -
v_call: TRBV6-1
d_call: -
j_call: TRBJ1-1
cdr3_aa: CASSKEGSVTEAFF
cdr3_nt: TGTGCCAGCAGTAAGGAGGGGTCGGTCACTGAAGCTTTCTTT

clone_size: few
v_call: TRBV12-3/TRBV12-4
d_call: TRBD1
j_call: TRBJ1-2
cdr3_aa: CASSPRTGAGGYTF
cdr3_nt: TGTGCCAGCAGTCCCCGGACAGGGGCTGGCGGCTACACCTTC

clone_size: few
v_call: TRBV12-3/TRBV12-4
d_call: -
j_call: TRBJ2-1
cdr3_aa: CASSVEGGSSYNEQFF
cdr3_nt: TGTGCCAGCAGTGTAGAAGGGGGGAGCTCCTACAATGAGCAGTTCTTC

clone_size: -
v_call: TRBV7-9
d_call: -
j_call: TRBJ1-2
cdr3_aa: CASSLVGTHYGYTF
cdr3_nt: TGTGCCAGCAGCTTAGTGGGAACCCACTATGGCTACACCTTC

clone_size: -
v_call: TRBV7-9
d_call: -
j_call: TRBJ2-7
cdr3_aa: CASNGGEVGSYEQYF
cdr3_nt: TGTGCCAGCAACGGCGGGGAAGTGGGCTCCTACGAGCAGTACTTC

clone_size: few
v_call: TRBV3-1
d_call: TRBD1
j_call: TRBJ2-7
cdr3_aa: CASSPRTGWGSYEQYF
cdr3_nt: TGTGCCAGCAGCCCGCGGACAGGGTGGGGCTCCTACGAGCAGTACTTC

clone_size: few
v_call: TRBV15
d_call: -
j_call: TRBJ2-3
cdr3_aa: CATSRPAESGTQYF
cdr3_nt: TGTGCCACCAGCAGACCAGCGGAATCCGGTACGCAGTATTTT

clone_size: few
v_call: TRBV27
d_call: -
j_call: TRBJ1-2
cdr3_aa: CATRSYGYTF
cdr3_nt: TGTGCCACTCGGAGCTATGGCTACACCTTC

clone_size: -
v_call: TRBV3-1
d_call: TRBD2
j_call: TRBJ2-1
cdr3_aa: CASSQKPGLAGNNEQFF
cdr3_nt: TGTGCCAGCAGCCAAAAGCCGGGACTAGCGGGCAACAATGAGCAGTTCTTC

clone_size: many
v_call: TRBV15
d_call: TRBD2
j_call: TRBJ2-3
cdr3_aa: CATSRDFRGLAGTDTQYF
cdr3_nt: TGTGCCACCAGCAGAGATTTTCGGGGACTAGCCGGCACAGATACGCAGTATTTT

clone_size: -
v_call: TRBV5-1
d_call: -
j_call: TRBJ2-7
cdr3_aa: CASSLGTNGAYEQYF
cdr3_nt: TGCGCCAGCAGCTTGGGGACAAACGGCGCCTACGAGCAGTACTTC

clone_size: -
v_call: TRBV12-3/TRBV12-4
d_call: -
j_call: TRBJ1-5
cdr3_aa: CASKGRQGNQPQHF
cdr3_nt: TGTGCCAGCAAAGGGCGGCAGGGCAATCAGCCCCAGCATTTT

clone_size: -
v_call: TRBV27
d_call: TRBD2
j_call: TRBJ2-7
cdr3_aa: CASSRGTSGPYEQYF
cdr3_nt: TGTGCCAGCAGTAGAGGGACTAGCGGGCCCTACGAGCAGTACTTC

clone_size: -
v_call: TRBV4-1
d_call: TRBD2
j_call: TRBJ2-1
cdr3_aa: CASSQLLAGSSYNEQFF
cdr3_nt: TGCGCCAGCAGCCAGCTCTTAGCGGGCTCCTCCTACAATGAGCAGTTCTTC

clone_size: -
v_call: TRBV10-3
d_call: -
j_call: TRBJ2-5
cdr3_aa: CAISVSTGQETQYF
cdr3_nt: TGTGCCATCAGTGTATCGACTGGCCAAGAGACCCAGTACTTC

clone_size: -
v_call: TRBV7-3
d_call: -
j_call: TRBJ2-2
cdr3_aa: CASSLGQWTGELFF
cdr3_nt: TGTGCCAGCAGCTTGGGACAATGGACCGGGGAGCTGTTTTTT

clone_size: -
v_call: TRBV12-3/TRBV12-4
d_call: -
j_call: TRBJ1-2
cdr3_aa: CAEKLDGYTF
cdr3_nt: TGTGCCGAAAAGTTGGATGGCTACACCTTC

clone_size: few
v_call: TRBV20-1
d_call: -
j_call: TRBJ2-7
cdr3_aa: CSASSLGEQYF
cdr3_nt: TGCAGTGCTAGTAGCCTCGGCGAGCAGTACTTC

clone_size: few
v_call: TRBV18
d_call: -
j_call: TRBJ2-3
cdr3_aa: CASSPRLSTDTQYF
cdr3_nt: TGTGCCAGCTCACCTCGATTGAGCACAGATACGCAGTATTTT

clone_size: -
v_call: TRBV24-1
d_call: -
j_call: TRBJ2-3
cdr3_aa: CATSDFTTDTQYF
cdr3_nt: TGTGCCACCAGTGATTTTACCACAGATACGCAGTATTTT

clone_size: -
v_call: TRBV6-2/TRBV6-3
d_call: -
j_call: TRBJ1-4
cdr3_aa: CASSYSIRTENEKLFF
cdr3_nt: TGTGCCAGCAGTTACTCGATACGGACAGAGAATGAAAAACTGTTTTTT

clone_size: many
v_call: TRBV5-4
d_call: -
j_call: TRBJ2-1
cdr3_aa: CASSLGLEGWDINEQFF
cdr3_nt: TGTGCCAGCAGCTTGGGGCTAGAAGGATGGGATATCAATGAGCAGTTCTTC

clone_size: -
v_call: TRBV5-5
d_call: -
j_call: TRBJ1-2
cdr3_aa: CASSSHIAGGYTF
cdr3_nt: TGTGCTAGCAGCTCCCACATCGCGGGAGGCTACACCTTC

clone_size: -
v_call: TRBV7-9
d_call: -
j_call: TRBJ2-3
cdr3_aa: CASSLAAWGEDTQYF
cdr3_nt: TGTGCCAGCAGCTTAGCTGCCTGGGGGGAAGATACGCAGTATTTT

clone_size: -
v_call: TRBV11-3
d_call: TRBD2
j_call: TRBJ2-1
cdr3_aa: CAGSLSGRAFEQFF
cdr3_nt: TGTGCCGGCTCTCTTAGCGGGAGGGCCTTTGAGCAGTTCTTC

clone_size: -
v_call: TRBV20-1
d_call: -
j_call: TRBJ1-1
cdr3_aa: CSALRAGVNTEAFF
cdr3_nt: TGCAGTGCCCTTAGGGCAGGGGTGAACACTGAAGCTTTCTTT

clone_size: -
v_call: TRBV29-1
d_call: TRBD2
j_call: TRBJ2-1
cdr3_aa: CSAAGRAVDEQFF
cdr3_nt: TGCAGCGCGGCGGGGAGGGCCGTCGATGAGCAGTTCTTC

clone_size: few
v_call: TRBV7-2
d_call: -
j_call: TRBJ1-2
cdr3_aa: CASSLDVGVVGYTF
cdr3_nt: TGTGCCAGCAGCTTAGACGTGGGAGTAGTAGGCTACACCTTC

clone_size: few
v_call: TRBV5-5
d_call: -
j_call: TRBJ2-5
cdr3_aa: CASSPGTFDQETQYF
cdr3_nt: TGTGCCAGCAGCCCGGGGACATTTGATCAAGAGACCCAGTACTTC

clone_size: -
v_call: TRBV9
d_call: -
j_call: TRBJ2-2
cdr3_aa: CASSVAISGELIF
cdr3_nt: TGTGCCAGCAGCGTAGCTATCTCCGGGGAGCTGATTTTT

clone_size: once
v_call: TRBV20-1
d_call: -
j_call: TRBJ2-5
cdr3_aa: CSARGRGQVPETQYF
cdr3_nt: TGCAGTGCTAGAGGGAGGGGGCAGGTACCAGAGACCCAGTACTTC

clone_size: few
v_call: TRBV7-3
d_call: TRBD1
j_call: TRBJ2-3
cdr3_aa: CASSSNRGIGDTQYF
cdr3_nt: TGTGCCAGCAGCTCTAACAGGGGAATAGGAGATACGCAGTATTTT

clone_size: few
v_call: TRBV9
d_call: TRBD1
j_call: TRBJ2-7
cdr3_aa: CASSIETGPFEQYF
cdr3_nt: TGTGCCAGCAGCATTGAGACAGGGCCGTTCGAGCAGTACTTC

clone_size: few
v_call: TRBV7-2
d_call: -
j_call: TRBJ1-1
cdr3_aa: CASSSQGVMNTEAFF
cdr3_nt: TGTGCCAGCAGCTCGCAGGGAGTGATGAACACTGAAGCTTTCTTT

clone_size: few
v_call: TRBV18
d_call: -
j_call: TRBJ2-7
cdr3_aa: CASSGGSQERYEQYF
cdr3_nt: TGTGCCAGCTCAGGCGGGTCCCAGGAGAGGTACGAGCAGTACTTC

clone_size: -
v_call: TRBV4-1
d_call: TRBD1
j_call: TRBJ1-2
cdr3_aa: CASSQPRDSLYGYTF
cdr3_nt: TGCGCCAGCAGCCAACCCCGGGACAGCCTCTATGGCTACACCTTC

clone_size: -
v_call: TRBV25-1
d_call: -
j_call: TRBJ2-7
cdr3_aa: CASSGPKGRQPSYEQYF
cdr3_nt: TGTGCCAGCAGTGGACCCAAAGGGAGGCAACCTTCCTACGAGCAGTACTTC

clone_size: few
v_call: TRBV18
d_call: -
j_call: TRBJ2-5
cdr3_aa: CASSPLQVYQETQYF
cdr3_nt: TGTGCCAGCTCACCGCTACAGGTGTACCAAGAGACCCAGTACTTC

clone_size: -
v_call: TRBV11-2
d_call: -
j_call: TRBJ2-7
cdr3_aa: CASSRRGAVDYEQYF
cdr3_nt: TGTGCCAGCAGCCGGAGAGGTGCGGTAGACTACGAGCAGTACTTC

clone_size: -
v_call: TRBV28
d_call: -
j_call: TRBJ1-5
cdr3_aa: CASSQNVGRDQPQHF
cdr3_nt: TGTGCCAGCAGCCAGAACGTGGGCAGGGATCAGCCCCAGCATTTT

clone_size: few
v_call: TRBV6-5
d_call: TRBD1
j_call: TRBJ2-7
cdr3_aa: CASSPGGQEQYF
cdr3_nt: TGTGCCAGCAGTCCAGGGGGTCAGGAGCAGTACTTC

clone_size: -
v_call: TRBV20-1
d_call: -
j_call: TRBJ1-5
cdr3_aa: CSARVEALGNQPQHF
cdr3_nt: TGCAGTGCTAGAGTGGAAGCTCTTGGCAATCAGCCCCAGCATTTT

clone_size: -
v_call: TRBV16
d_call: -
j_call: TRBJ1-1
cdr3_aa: CASSQQGVPPEAFF
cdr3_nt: TGTGCCAGCAGCCAACAGGGTGTCCCCCCTGAAGCTTTCTTT

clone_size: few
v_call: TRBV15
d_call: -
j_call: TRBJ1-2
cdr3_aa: CATSSWVGEVGYTF
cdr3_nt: TGTGCCACCAGCTCTTGGGTCGGTGAGGTTGGCTACACCTTC

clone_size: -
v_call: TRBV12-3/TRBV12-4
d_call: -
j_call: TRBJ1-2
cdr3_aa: CASSPPRRGGGRDGYTF
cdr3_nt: TGTGCCAGCAGTCCACCCCGAAGGGGGGGAGGCAGGGATGGCTACACCTTC

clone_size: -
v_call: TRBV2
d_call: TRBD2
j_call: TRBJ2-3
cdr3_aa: CASSVATSGSPRTDTQYF
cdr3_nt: TGTGCCAGCAGTGTAGCGACTAGCGGGAGTCCTCGCACAGATACGCAGTATTTT

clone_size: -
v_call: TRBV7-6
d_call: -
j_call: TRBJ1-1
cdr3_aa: CASSLVSGAATEAFF
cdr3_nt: TGTGCCAGCAGCTTAGTCTCTGGGGCGGCCACTGAAGCTTTCTTT

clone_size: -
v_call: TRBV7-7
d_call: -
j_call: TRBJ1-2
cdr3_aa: CASSLRRAGAHYGYTF
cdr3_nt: TGTGCCAGCAGCTTAAGGAGGGCAGGGGCACACTATGGCTACACCTTC

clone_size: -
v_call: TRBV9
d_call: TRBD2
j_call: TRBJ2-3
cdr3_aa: CASSVSGRSSDTQYF
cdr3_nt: TGTGCCAGCAGCGTTAGCGGGAGGTCGTCAGATACGCAGTATTTT

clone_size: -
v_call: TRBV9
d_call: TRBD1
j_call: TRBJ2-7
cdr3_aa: CASSVDWTGTEQYF
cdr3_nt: TGTGCCAGCAGCGTAGATTGGACAGGGACCGAGCAGTACTTC

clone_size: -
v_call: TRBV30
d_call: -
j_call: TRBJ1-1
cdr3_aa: CAWSVQSALFTEAFF
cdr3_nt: TGTGCCTGGAGTGTACAGTCGGCCCTTTTTACTGAAGCTTTCTTT

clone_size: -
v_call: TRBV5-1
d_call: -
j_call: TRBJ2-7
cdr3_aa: CASSLYRAQYEQYF
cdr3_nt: TGCGCCAGCAGCTTGTACAGGGCTCAGTACGAGCAGTACTTC